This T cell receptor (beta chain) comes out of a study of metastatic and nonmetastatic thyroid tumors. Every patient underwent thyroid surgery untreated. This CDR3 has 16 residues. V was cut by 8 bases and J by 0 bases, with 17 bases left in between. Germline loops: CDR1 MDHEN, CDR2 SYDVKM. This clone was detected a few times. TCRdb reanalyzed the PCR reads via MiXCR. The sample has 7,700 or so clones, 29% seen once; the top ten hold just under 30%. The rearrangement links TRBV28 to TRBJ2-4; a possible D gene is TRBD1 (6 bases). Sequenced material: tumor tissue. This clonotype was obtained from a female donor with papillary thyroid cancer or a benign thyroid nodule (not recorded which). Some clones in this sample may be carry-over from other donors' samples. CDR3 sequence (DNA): TGTGCCAGCCACGACGCCGGGACACCAGCCAAAAACATTCAGTACTTC. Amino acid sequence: CASHDAGTPAKNIQYF. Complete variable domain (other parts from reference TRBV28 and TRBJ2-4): DVKVTQSSRYLVKRTGEKVFLECVQDMDHENMFWYRQDPGLGLRLIYFSYDVKMKEKGDIPEGYSVSREKKERFSLILESASTNQTSMYLCASHDAGTPAKNIQYFGAGTRLSVL.